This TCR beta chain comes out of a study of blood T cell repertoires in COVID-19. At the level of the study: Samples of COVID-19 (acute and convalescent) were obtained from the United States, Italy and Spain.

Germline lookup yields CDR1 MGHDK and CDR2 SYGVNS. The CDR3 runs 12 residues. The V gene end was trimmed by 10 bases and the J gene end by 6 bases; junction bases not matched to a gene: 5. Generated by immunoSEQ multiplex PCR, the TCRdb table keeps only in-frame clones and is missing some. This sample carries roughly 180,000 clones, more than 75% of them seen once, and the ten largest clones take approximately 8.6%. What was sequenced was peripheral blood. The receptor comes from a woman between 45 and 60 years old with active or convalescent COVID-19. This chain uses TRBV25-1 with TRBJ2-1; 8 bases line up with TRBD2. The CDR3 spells CAIGLAGNEQFF. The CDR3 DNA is TGTGCCATTGGACTAGCCGGCAATGAGCAGTTCTTC.